This T cell receptor (beta chain) was documented in a study of a mutant IDH1 vaccine in newly diagnosed glioma. Study as a whole: Treatment recipients were approximately 62% male and roughly 38% female, and their mean age was around 37 years. Patients previously underwent radiotherapy, temozolomide, or both, and most underwent both.

Study outcomes and limitations: Changes in top peripheral clonotypes did not appear linked to pseudoprogression.

Time point reported: baseline, week 1 (first vaccination visit). The treatment here: pre-vaccination baseline after standard-of-care therapy. On this clone: Its antigen is currently unknown.

Clones were sequenced by immunoSEQ multiplex PCR, and TCRdb holds only the in-frame ones, with some missing. The sample lists 50,000 to 75,000 clones, approximately 91% occurring once. The input for sequencing was PBMCs, taken from a glioma patient treated with radiotherapy, temozolomide or both. This sequence originates from a man aged 45-65 years with glioma.

The DNA for the CDR3 is TGTGCCAGCTCACCACCGGGAACAGATACGCAGTATTTT. This codes for CASSPPGTDTQYF. V usage is TRBV18 and J usage is TRBJ2-3; D ambiguous. This CDR3 has 13 residues. With 0 bases removed from V and 3 bases from J, the gap between germline ends came to 4 bases. The germline V gene encodes CDR1 KGHSH and CDR2 LQKENI. Combining the CDR3 with reference TRBV18 and TRBJ2-3 gives the whole variable domain NAGVMQNPRHLVRRRGQEARLRCSPMKGHSHVYWYRQLPEEGLKFMVYLQKENIIDESGMPKERFSAEFPKEGPSILRIQQVVRGDSAAYFCASSPPGTDTQYFGPGTRLTVL.